These 19 T cell receptor beta chains were sequenced from one sample in a study of cytomegalovirus exposure and HLA in healthy donors. PCR used 60 Vbeta primers and 13 Jbeta primers. The method was immunoSEQ multiplex PCR; TCRdb's version includes in-frame clones alone and lacks a portion of them. In the table there are about 76,000 clones, over 60% of which are singletons. The sequenced sample consisted of PBMCs. These receptors all stem from a woman aged 40 to 55 in good health and CMV-seropositive.

This clone occurred a few times. This sequence joins TRBV6-5 and TRBJ2-7; TRBD2 might be the D (5 bases). The germline CDR1 and CDR2 sequences are MNHEY and SVGAGI. V lost 8 bases, J lost 0 bases, and 8 bases lay in between. The CDR3 contains 12 residues. This CDR3 reads CASGSGSYEQYF. The CDR3 DNA reads as TGTGCCAGCGGCAGCGGCTCCTACGAGCAGTACTTC.

V and J are TRBV6-5 and TRBJ2-7; 7 bases are shared with TRBD2. V lost 6 bases and J lost 3; bases outside the gene matches: 11. The CDR3 is 15 amino acids. CDR1 is MNHEY, CDR2 SVGAGI, per germline. The CDR3 bases are TGTGCCAGCAGAACTTCGGGAAGCGGGGTCTACGAGCAGTACTTC. Translated: CASRTSGSGVYEQYF.

V usage is TRBV10-3 and J usage is TRBJ2-3; 8 bases align to TRBD2. Trimming removed 0 bases from V and 0 bases from J; junction bases left unmatched: 2. This CDR3 contains 16 residues. The germline V gene encodes CDR1 ENHRY and CDR2 SYGVKD. CDR3 protein: CAISESAGGSTDTQYF. CDR3 coding DNA: TGTGCCATCAGTGAGTCGGCGGGGGGAAGCACAGATACGCAGTATTTT.

This chain uses TRBV5-1 with TRBJ1-2; the D is unclear. The CDR3 runs 17 residues. From germline, CDR1 is SGHRS and CDR2 YFSETQ. V was cut by 0 bases and J by 2 bases, with 17 bases left in between. CDR3 residues: CASSLGPEGPQNYGYTF. In nucleotides, the CDR3 is TGCGCCAGCAGCTTGGGGCCAGAGGGCCCTCAGAACTATGGCTACACCTTC.

The chain uses TRBV6-1 and TRBJ2-2; weak D call: TRBD2 (7 bases). CDR3 size: 15 residues. The V gene lost 3 bases and the J gene lost 6 bases, with 14 bases spanning the gap. Germline CDR1 is MNHNS and CDR2 is SASEGT. This chain's CDR3 is CASSDMGGGPGELFF. The CDR3 region has the DNA TGTGCCAGCAGTGACATGGGGGGGGGCCCCGGGGAGCTGTTTTTT.

This clone was seen once. The chain combines TRBV10-3 with TRBJ2-5, with D perhaps matching TRBD1 (6 bases). V lost 11 bases, J lost 3 bases, and 13 bases lay in between. The germline CDR1 and CDR2 sequences are ENHRY and SYGVKD. This CDR3 has 12 amino acids. The CDR3 region is CASRTDKETQYF. Written as DNA, the CDR3 is TGTGCCTCCCGGACAGATAAAGAGACCCAGTACTTC.

This clone occurred once. The chain recombines TRBV20-1 with TRBJ1-4; D is uncertain. In germline, CDR1 is DFQATT, CDR2 SNEGSKA (reference sequence). Trimming cost V 7 bases and J 7 bases, with 10 bases left between them. There are 11 residues in the CDR3. CDR3: CSGGASEKLFF. Here the CDR3 DNA reads TGCAGTGGGGGAGCCTCTGAAAAACTGTTTTTT.

The chain carries TRBV6-5 and TRBJ2-3; TRBD2 matches at 13 bases. V trimming: 5 bases; J trimming: 2 bases; junction bases outside the gene matches: 1. This CDR3 comprises 15 residues. Germline-derived CDR1 and CDR2 are MNHEY and SVGAGI. The DNA for the CDR3 is TGTGCCAGCAGTGGGACTAGCGGGGCCACAGATACGCAGTATTTT. Translated: CASSGTSGATDTQYF.

The chain joins TRBV9 to TRBJ1-6, with D tentatively TRBD1 (5 bases). CDR3 length: 14 residues. Germline V gene data show CDR1 as SGDLS and CDR2 as YYNGEE. The germline V and J ends were trimmed by 4 bases and 5 bases, with 10 bases remaining between them. The CDR3 loop reads CASSQTGDNSPLHF. The CDR3 nucleotides read TGTGCCAGCAGCCAAACAGGAGATAATTCACCCCTCCACTTT.

This rearrangement joins TRBV5-1 to TRBJ2-1; TRBD2 aligns across 15 bases. The CDR3 is 16 amino acids. The V and J ends lost 4 bases and 4 bases, in that order; junction bases with no gene match: 3. Germline lookup yields CDR1 SGHRS and CDR2 YFSETQ. The DNA for the CDR3 is TGCGCCAGCAGCACCGGGACTAGCGGGGGGTACAATGAGCAGTTCTTC. Protein sequence: CASSTGTSGGYNEQFF.

This chain uses TRBV6-5 with TRBJ2-5; TRBD1 aligns across 9 bases. The V segment lost 5 bases and the J segment 5 bases; nucleotides outside the gene matches: 6. Germline V CDR1 and CDR2: MNHEY, SVGAGI. The CDR3 has 14 amino acids. This CDR3 reads CASSRGTGSETQYF. The CDR3 DNA sequence: TGTGCCAGCAGTAGGGGGACAGGGTCGGAGACCCAGTACTTC.

The chain has TRBV30 and TRBJ2-7; TRBD1 matches 9 bases. Germline values: CDR1 GTSNPN, CDR2 SVGIG (reference sequence). The CDR3 spans 11 residues. With V trimmed by 6 bases and J by 6 bases, 3 bases remained unmatched. CDR3 protein: CACQTGGEQYF. The CDR3 nucleotides read TGTGCCTGCCAGACAGGGGGCGAGCAGTACTTC. The full variable domain, with the rest looked up from reference TRBV30 and TRBJ2-7, is SQTIHQWPATLVQPVGSPLSLECTVEGTSNPNLYWYRQAAGRGLQLLFYSVGIGQISSEVPQNLSASRPQDRQFILSSKKLLLSDSGFYLCACQTGGEQYFGPGTRLTVT.

As regards this clone: It may be a read error: a sequence one base away is much more abundant. Other DNA sequences within the sample encode an identical CDR3. The V gene is TRBV7-2, the J gene TRBJ2-7, with D perhaps TRBD1 (5 bases). Germline V CDR1 and CDR2: SGHTA, FQGNSA. The CDR3 runs 14 residues. Between the trimmed V and J ends, which lost 5 bases and 0 bases, there was a span of 11 bases. The CDR3 here is CASSPWTSSYEQYF. The CDR3 nucleotides are TGTGCCAGCAGCCCTTGGACAAGCTCCTACGAGCAGTACTTC.

The CDR3 here is CASSLRQGFSQPQHF. The CDR3 nucleotides are TGTGCCAGCAGTTTACGGCAGGGATTTAGTCAGCCCCAGCATTTT. The rearrangement joins TRBV27 to TRBJ1-5; tentatively, D is TRBD1 (5 bases). In germline, CDR1 is MNHEY, CDR2 SMNVEV (reference sequence). Trimming shortened V by 2 bases and J by 6 bases, and 14 bases separated the two germline ends. CDR3 size: 15 residues.

CDR3: CSQMTGMNTEAFF. The CDR3 DNA reads as TGCAGCCAAATGACAGGGATGAACACTGAAGCTTTCTTT. The chain carries TRBV29-1 and TRBJ1-1; 7 bases match TRBD1. The germline gives CDR1 SQVTM, CDR2 ANQGSEA. The CDR3 length is 13 residues. V gave up 8 bases and J gave up 0 bases; unmatched junction bases: 6.

This chain links TRBV10-3 with TRBJ2-4; 8 nucleotides agree with TRBD1. Germline lookup yields CDR1 ENHRY and CDR2 SYGVKD. Trimming at V came to 10 bases and at J to 5 bases, leaving 7 bases not matched to a gene. The CDR3 is made up of 13 amino acids. The CDR3 loop reads CATQGAGENIQYF. Written as DNA, the CDR3 is TGTGCCACCCAGGGGGCCGGGGAAAACATTCAGTACTTC.

The chain joins TRBV4-3 to TRBJ1-6; D is ambiguous. Between the trimmed V and J ends, which lost 3 bases and 4 bases, there was a span of 16 bases. The V gene's germline CDR1 is LGHNA and CDR2 YSLEER. This CDR3 is 17 amino acids long. CDR3 loop: CASSQAGEGGYNSPLHF. The DNA for the CDR3 is TGCGCCAGCAGCCAGGCCGGCGAGGGAGGGTATAATTCACCCCTCCACTTT.

The J gene is TRBJ2-7, the V gene TRBV5-6; D may be TRBD2 (5 bases). Between the trimmed V and J ends, which lost 4 bases and 0 bases, there was a span of 14 bases. This CDR3 is 15 amino acids long. Germline CDR1 is SGHDT and CDR2 is YYEEEE. CDR3 bases: TGTGCCAGCAGCCCGCGAGGACTCAGCTCCTACGAGCAGTACTTC. It encodes CASSPRGLSSYEQYF.

The genes are TRBV27 and TRBJ2-5; D call uncertain. CDR1 is MNHEY, CDR2 SMNVEV, per germline (reference sequence). This CDR3 contains 14 residues. The ends were cut back, 0 bases at V and 3 bases at J, with 8 bases in the middle. The CDR3 DNA sequence: TGTGCCAGCAGTTTATCGTGGGCAGAAGAGACCCAGTACTTC. It codes for CASSLSWAEETQYF.